This section outlines one T cell receptor (beta chain) sequence together with its context. This specimen includes other DNA sequences encoding the same CDR3. Method: immunoSEQ multiplex PCR; TCRdb's copy keeps in-frame clones and lacks some. The table has 550,000 to 750,000 clones, over 95% seen once. CD45RO negativity and positive selection for CCR7 defined naive CD8 cells, a population that excluded terminally differentiated effector memory CD45RA+ cells. Germline V gives CDR1 SGHVS, CDR2 FQNEAQ. The CDR3 spans 15 residues. Between the trimmed V and J ends, which lost 1 base and 0 bases, there was a span of 7 bases. This record comes from a study of shared clonotypes between healthy human individuals.

This TCR was sampled from a woman aged 30 to 39 in good health. Sequenced sample: naive CD8+ T cells sorted from blood. The chain employs TRBV7-8 and TRBJ1-5; D is perhaps TRBD1 (5 bases). The CDR3 spells CASSLGRGSNQPQHF. For the CDR3, the DNA is TGTGCCAGCAGCTTAGGAAGGGGTAGCAATCAGCCCCAGCATTTT.